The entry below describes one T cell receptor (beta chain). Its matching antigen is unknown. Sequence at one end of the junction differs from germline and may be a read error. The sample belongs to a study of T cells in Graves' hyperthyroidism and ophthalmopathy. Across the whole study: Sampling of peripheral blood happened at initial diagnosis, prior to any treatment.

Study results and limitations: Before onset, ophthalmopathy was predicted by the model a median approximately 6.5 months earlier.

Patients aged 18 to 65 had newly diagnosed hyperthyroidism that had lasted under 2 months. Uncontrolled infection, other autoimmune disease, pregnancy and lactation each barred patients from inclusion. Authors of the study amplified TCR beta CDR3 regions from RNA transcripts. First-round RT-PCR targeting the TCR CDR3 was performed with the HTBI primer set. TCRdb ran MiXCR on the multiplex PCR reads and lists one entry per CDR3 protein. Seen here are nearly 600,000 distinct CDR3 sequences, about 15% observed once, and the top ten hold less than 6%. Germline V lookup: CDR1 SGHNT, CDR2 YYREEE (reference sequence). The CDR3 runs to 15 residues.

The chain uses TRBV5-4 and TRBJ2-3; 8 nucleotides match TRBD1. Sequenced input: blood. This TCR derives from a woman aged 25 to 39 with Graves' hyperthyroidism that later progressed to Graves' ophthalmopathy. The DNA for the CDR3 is TGTGCCAGCAGCCGCGGACAGGGAGAGACAGATACGAAGTATTTT. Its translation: CASSRGQGETDTKYF.